The TCR beta chain described here comes from a study of cytomegalovirus exposure and HLA in healthy donors. This CDR3 has 14 residues. After removal of 0 bases from V and 6 bases from J, the junction contained 4 bases not matched to a gene. Germline CDR1 and CDR2: ENHRY and SYGVKD. The PCR was carried out with 60 Vbeta primers and 13 Jbeta primers. The repertoire was sequenced with immunoSEQ multiplex PCR; TCRdb's copy has only in-frame clones and lacks some. The sample lists 130,000 to 150,000 clones, around 80% occurring once. The study, taken as a whole, reports: Later work found that TCR association rates differed between HLA loci; DRB1 had the most and HLA-C the fewest. Reportedly, TCR beta sequences accurately predicted HLA-A and HLA-B alleles in most subjects. A later analysis reportedly found fewer N-insertions in an Asian-associated ancestry cluster than the approximately 700-donor mean.

As regards this clone: The antigen remains undetermined.

The sequencing input was PBMCs. The rearrangement joins TRBV10-3 to TRBJ2-7, with TRBD2 matching 8 bases. The sequence came from a man aged 35-49 years in good health and CMV-seropositive. The CDR3 loop reads CAISESTGTSEQYF. DNA for the CDR3: TGTGCCATCAGTGAGTCGACCGGGACTAGCGAGCAGTACTTC.